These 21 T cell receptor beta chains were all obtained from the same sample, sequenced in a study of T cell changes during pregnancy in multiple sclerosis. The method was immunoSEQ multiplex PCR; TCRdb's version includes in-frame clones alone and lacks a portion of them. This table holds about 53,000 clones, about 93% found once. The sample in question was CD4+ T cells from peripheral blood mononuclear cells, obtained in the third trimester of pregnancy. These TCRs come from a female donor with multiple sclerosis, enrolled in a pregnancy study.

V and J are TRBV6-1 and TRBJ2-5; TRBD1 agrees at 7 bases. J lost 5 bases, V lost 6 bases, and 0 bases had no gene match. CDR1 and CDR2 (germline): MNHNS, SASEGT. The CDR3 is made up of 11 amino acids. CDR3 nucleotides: TGTGCCAGCAGGACAGGGGAGACCCAGTACTTC. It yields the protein CASRTGETQYF.

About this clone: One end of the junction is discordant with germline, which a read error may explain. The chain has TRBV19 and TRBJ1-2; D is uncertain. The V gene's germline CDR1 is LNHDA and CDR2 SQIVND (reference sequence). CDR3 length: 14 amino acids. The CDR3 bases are TGTGCCAGTAGTAGGGGTGGGAGACCCCTCCTGGTCGCCTTC. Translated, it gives CASSRGGRPLLVAF.

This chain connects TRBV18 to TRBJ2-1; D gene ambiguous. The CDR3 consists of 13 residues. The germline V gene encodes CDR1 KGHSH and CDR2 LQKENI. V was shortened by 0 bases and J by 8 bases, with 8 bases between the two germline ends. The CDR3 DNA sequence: TGTGCCAGCTCACCACCTTCTGTCGATGAGCAGTTCTTC. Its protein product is CASSPPSVDEQFF.

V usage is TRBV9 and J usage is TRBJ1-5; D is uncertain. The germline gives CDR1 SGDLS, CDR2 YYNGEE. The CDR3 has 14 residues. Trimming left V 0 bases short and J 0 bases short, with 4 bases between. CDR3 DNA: TGTGCCAGCAGCGTAGATAGTAGCAATCAGCCCCAGCATTTT. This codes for CASSVDSSNQPQHF.

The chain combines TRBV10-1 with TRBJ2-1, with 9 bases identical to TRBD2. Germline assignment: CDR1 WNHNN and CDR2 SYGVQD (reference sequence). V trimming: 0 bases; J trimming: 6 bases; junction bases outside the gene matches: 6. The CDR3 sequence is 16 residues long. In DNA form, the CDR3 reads TGCGCCAGCAGTGAGTCTGTTGGCGGGGGGGCCAATGAGCAGTTCTTC. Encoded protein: CASSESVGGGANEQFF.

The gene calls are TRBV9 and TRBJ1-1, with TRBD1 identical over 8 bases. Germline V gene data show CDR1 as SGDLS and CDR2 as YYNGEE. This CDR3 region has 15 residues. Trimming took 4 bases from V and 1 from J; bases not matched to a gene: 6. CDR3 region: CASSSQGAGNTEAFF. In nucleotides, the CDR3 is TGTGCCAGCAGCTCCCAGGGGGCCGGGAACACTGAAGCTTTCTTT.

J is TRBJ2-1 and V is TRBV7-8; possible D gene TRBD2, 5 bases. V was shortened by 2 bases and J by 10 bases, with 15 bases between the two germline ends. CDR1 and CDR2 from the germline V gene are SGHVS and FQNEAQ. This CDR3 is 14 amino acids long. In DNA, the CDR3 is TGTGCCAGCAGCTTAAATAATGCCGGCGGGGAGCAGTTCTTC. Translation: CASSLNNAGGEQFF.

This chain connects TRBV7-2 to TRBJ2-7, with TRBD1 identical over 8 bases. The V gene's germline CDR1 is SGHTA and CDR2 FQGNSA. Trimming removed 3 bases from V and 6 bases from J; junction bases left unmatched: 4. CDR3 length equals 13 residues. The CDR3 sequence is CASSFPGQGEQYF. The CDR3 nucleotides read TGTGCCAGCAGCTTCCCAGGACAGGGCGAGCAGTACTTC.

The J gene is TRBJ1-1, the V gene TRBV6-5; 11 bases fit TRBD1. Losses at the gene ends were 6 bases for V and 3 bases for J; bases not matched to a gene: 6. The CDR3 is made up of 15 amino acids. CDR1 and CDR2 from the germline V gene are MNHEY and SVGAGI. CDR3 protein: CASSPRTGGYTEAFF. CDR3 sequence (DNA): TGTGCCAGCAGCCCTAGGACAGGGGGCTACACTGAAGCTTTCTTT.

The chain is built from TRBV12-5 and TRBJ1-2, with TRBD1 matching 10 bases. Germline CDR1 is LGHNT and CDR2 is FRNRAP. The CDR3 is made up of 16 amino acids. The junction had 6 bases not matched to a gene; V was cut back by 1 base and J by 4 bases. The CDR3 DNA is TGTGCTAGTGGTTTGGGGGACAGGGGCAACCTCTATGGCTACACCTTC. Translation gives CASGLGDRGNLYGYTF. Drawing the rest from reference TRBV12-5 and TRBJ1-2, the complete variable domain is DARVTQTPRHKVTEMGQEVTMRCQPILGHNTVFWYRQTMMQGLELLAYFRNRAPLDDSGMPKDRFSAEMPDATLATLKIQPSEPRDSAVYFCASGLGDRGNLYGYTFGSGTRLTVV.

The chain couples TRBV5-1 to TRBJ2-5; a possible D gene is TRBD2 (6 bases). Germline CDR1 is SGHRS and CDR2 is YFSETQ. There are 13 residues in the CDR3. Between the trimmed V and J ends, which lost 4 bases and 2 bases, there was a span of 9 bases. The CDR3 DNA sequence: TGCGCCAGCAGCGAAGGACTACAAGAGACCCAGTACTTC. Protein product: CASSEGLQETQYF.

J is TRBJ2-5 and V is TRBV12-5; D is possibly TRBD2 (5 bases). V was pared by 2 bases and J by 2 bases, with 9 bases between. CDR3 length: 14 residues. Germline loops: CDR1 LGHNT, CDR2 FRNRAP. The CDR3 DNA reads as TGTGCTAGTGGTTTGAACGGACTTCAAGAGACCCAGTACTTC. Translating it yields CASGLNGLQETQYF.

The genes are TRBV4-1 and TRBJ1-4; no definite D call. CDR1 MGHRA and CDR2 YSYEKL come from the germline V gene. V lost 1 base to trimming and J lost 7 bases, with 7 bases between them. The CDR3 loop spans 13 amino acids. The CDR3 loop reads CASSQVVREKLFF. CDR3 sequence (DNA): TGCGCCAGCAGCCAAGTTGTCCGTGAAAAACTGTTTTTT.

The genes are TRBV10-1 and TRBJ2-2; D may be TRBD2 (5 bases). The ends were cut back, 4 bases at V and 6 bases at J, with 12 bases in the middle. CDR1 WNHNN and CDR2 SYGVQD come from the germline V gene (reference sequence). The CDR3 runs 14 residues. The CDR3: CASSALGRAGELFF. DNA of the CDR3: TGCGCCAGCAGTGCGCTAGGGCGGGCCGGGGAGCTGTTTTTT.

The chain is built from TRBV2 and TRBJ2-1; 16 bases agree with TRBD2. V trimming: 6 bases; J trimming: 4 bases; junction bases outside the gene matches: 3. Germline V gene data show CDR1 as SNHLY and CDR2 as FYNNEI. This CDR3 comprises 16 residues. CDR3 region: CASSKGLAGGYNEQFF. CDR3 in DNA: TGTGCCAGCAGCAAGGGACTAGCGGGGGGGTACAATGAGCAGTTCTTC.

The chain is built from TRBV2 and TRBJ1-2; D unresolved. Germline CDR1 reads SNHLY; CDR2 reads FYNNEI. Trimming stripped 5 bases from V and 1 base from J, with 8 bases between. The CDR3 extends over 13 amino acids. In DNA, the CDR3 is TGTGCCAGCAGTAAGACACTTAACTATGGCTACACCTTC. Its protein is CASSKTLNYGYTF.

The CDR3 reads CASRRGLAGTDTQYF. The CDR3 coding sequence is TGCGCCAGCAGACGAGGACTAGCGGGCACAGATACGCAGTATTTT. This sequence joins TRBV5-1 and TRBJ2-3, with TRBD2 identical over 10 bases. J gave up 1 base and V 5 bases, and 4 bases lay outside the gene matches. Germline V lookup: CDR1 SGHRS, CDR2 YFSETQ. The CDR3 loop spans 15 amino acids.

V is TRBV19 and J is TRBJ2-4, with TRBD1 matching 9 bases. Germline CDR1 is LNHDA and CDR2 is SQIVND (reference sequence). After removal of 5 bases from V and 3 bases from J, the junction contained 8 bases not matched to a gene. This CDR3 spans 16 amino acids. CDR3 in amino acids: CASSPRTGVYKNIQYF. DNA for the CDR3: TGTGCCAGTAGTCCCCGGACAGGGGTGTACAAAAACATTCAGTACTTC.

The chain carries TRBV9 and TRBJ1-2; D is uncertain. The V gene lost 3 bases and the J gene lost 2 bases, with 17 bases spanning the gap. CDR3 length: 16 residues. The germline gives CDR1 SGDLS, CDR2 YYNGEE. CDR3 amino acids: CASSGRNSSRNYGYTF. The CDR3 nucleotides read TGTGCCAGCAGCGGCAGGAACAGCTCCAGAAACTATGGCTACACCTTC.

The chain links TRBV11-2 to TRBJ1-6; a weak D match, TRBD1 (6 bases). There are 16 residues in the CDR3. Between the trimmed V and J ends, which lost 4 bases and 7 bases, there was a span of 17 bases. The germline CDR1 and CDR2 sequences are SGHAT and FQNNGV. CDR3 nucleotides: TGTGCCAGCAGCTCCCTCATACAGGGCCGAAATTCACCCCTCCACTTT. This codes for CASSSLIQGRNSPLHF.

In DNA form, the CDR3 reads TGTGCCAGCAGTGAAGAGGGGGCGGTAGGTTCACCCCTCCACTTT. Protein sequence: CASSEEGAVGSPLHF. This rearrangement joins TRBV2 to TRBJ1-6, with 7 bases lining up with TRBD1. This CDR3 has 15 amino acids. Germline V gene sequence: CDR1 SNHLY, CDR2 FYNNEI. Trimming removed 1 base from V and 9 bases from J; junction bases left unmatched: 6.